The rows below give T cell receptor beta chains drawn from one sample of a study of cytomegalovirus exposure and HLA in healthy donors. Libraries were prepared by immunoSEQ multiplex PCR; TCRdb keeps only in-frame clonotypes and omits some of them. The sample lists some 150,000 clones; more than 75% were seen once. The sequencing input was PBMCs. The receptors derive from a woman between 25 and 40 years old in good health and CMV-seronegative. Each CDR3 is given with its conserved first and last residue. Fields, in order: V gene, D gene, J gene, clone size, CDR3 DNA, CDR3 protein. A D gene is named only where the DNA matches it firmly. A clone size is listed for some rows: how often the clone was seen (once, few, many), or a class if it is expanded.

>TRBV5-6|NA|TRBJ2-1|NA
TGTGCCAGCAGCCTACTCCGGCTCCGGGGGTTCGATGAGCAATTCTTC
CASSLLRLRGFDEQFF
>TRBV5-1|TRBD1|TRBJ2-5|NA
TGCGCCAGCAGCCCGGGACAGGGAGTTGGGAAGACCCAGTACTTC
CASSPGQGVGKTQYF
>TRBV19|NA|TRBJ1-5|NA
TGTGCCAGCGGGACCGGGGGTCAGCCCCAGCATTTT
CASGTGGQPQHF
>TRBV27|NA|TRBJ2-6|few
TGTGCCAGCAGTTTAGGGGTCGGGGGGCCTGGGGCCAACGTCCTGACTTTC
CASSLGVGGPGANVLTF
>TRBV18|NA|TRBJ1-5|NA
TGTGCCAGCTCACCTGTAGAAAATCAGCCCCAGCATTTT
CASSPVENQPQHF
>TRBV7-2|NA|TRBJ2-7|NA
TGTGCCAGCAGCTTAGCAGCAGGGGCGCGGGAGCAGTACTTC
CASSLAAGAREQYF
>TRBV5-1|NA|TRBJ2-2|NA
TGCGCCAGCAGCTTGGATAGAGCTTACACCGGGGAGCTGTTTTTT
CASSLDRAYTGELFF
>TRBV6-4|TRBD2|TRBJ2-1|NA
TGTGCCAGCAGACAGCGGGGGGGCGGCGGTGAGCAGTTCTTC
CASRQRGGGGEQFF
>TRBV28|NA|TRBJ1-1|NA
TGTGCCAGCAGTCCCGGACAGACCTTGAACACTGAAGCTTTCTTT
CASSPGQTLNTEAFF
>TRBV28|TRBD2|TRBJ2-5|NA
TGTGCCAGCAGTTTAGGTAGCGGGAGTCGGAAGACCCAGTACTTC
CASSLGSGSRKTQYF
>TRBV10-3|TRBD1|TRBJ1-1|NA
TGTGCCATCAGTGAGTTAACGACAGGGAGCAACACTGAAGCTTTCTTT
CAISELTTGSNTEAFF
>TRBV9|NA|TRBJ2-3|NA
TGTGCCAGCAGCGTAAATCCCTCGCGGGGAATCACAGATACGCAGTATTTT
CASSVNPSRGITDTQYF
>TRBV28|NA|TRBJ2-7|NA
TGTGCCAGCAGTTTCCCAGAAAGCTCCTACGAGCAGTACTTC
CASSFPESSYEQYF
>TRBV7-9|NA|TRBJ2-5|NA
TGTGCCAGCAGCCCAGGGTTCGCAGAGACCCAGTACTTC
CASSPGFAETQYF
>TRBV25-1|NA|TRBJ1-4|NA
TGTGCCAGCAGTGAATTAGAGGCAAAGAAGGAAAAACTGTTTTTT
CASSELEAKKEKLFF
>TRBV7-9|NA|TRBJ1-1|NA
TGTGCCAGCAGCCCCCTCTCAGGGACTGAAGCTTTCTTT
CASSPLSGTEAFF
>TRBV4-3|NA|TRBJ2-3|NA
TGCGCCAGCAGCCAAGATTTCCAGGGGGGAGTTGCAGATACGCAGTATTTT
CASSQDFQGGVADTQYF
>TRBV28|TRBD1|TRBJ1-4|NA
TGTGCCAGCATGACCGGACAGGGGGCGGGAAAACTGTTTTTT
CASMTGQGAGKLFF
>TRBV19|NA|TRBJ2-2|NA
TGTGCCAGTAACTACAACACCGGGGAGCTGTTTTTT
CASNYNTGELFF
>TRBV6-1|NA|TRBJ2-3|once
TGTGCCAGCAGCCGAACGGGGGGCACAGATACGCAGTATTTT
CASSRTGGTDTQYF
>TRBV7-8|TRBD1|TRBJ1-3|few
TGTGCCACTACCCCTGACAGGGCACTTGGAAACACCATATATTTT
CATTPDRALGNTIYF
>TRBV2|TRBD1|TRBJ1-5|NA
TGTGCCAGCAGTGGGACAGGGACGGGTCAGCCCCAGCATTTT
CASSGTGTGQPQHF
>TRBV28|TRBD1|TRBJ1-2|NA
TGTGCCAGCAGTTTAGGGGACAGGGTCTCTCCTAGGAACACCTTC
CASSLGDRVSPRNTF
>TRBV6-6|NA|TRBJ2-6|NA
TGTGCCAGCAGGGCTACAGGTACTGGGGCCAACGTCCTGACTTTC
CASRATGTGANVLTF
>TRBV7-2|TRBD2|TRBJ2-7|NA
TGTGCCAGCAGGGCATGGGGGGGTGGTAGCTCCTACGAGCAGTACTTC
CASRAWGGGSSYEQYF
>TRBV6-6|TRBD1|TRBJ1-5|once
TGTGCCAGCACCCTACAGGGGAATCAGCCCCAGCATTTT
CASTLQGNQPQHF